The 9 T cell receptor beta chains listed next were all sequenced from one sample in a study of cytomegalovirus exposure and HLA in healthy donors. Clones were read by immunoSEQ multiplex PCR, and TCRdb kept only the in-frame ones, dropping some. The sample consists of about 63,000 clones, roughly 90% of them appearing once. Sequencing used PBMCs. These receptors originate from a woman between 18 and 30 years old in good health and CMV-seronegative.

CDR3 sequence reads: CASSKWAGHNWAQHF. CDR3 DNA: TGTGCCAGCAGCAAATGGGCCGGACACAATTGGGCCCAGCATTTT. This rearrangement joins TRBV21-1 to TRBJ1-5; no DNA check was done on the table's D call, TRBD1. TRBV21-1 is labeled a pseudogene. The length of the CDR3 is 15 residues.

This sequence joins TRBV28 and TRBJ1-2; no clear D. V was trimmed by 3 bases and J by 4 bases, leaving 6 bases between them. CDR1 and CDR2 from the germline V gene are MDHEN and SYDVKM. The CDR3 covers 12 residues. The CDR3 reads CASSLRFYGYTF. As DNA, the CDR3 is TGTGCCAGCAGTTTGCGGTTCTATGGCTACACCTTC.

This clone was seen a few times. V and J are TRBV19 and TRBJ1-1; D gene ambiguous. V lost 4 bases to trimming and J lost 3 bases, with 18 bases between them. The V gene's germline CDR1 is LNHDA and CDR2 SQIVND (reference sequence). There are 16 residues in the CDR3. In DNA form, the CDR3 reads TGTGCCAGTAGTACCGGGAGGAGAACGATAGACACTGAAGCTTTCTTT. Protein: CASSTGRRTIDTEAFF.

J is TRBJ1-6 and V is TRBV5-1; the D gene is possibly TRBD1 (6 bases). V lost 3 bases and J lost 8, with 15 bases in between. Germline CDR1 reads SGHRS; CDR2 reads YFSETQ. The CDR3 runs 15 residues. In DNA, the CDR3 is TGCGCCAGCAGCTGGGGGGGCCTTTCTGATTCACCCCTCCACTTT. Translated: CASSWGGLSDSPLHF.

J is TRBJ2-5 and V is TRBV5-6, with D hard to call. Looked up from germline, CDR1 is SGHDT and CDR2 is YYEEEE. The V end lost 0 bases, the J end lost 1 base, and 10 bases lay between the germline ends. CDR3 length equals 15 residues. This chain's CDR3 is CASSLELGSQETQYF. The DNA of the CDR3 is TGTGCCAGCAGCTTGGAGTTGGGCTCCCAAGAGACCCAGTACTTC.

CDR3 in DNA: TGTGCCAGCAGTGTGTTCGGGACAGAGCAAGAGACCCAGTACTTC. Encoded protein: CASSVFGTEQETQYF. This sequence joins TRBV6-1 and TRBJ2-5; the match to TRBD1 covers 7 bases. Germline V gene lookup returns CDR1 MNHNS and CDR2 SASEGT. The CDR3 loop spans 15 amino acids. Trimming took 4 bases from V and 2 from J; bases not matched to a gene: 7.

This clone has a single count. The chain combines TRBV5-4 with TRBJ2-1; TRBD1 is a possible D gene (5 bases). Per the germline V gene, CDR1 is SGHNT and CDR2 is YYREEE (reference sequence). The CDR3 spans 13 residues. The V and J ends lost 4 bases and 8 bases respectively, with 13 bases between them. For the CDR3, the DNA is TGTGCCAGCAGCAATCAGGGTGTTGATGAGCAGTTCTTC. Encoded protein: CASSNQGVDEQFF.

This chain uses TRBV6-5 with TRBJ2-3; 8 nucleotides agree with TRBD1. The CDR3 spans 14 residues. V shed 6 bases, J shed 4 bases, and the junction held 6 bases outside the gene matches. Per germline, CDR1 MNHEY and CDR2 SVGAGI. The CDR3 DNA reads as TGTGCCAGCAGGGACAGGGCGAGGTCAGATACGCAGTATTTT. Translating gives CASRDRARSDTQYF.

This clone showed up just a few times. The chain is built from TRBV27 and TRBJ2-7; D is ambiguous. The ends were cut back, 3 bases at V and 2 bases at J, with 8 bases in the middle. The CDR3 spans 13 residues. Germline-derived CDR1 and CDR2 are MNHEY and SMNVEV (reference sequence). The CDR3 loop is CASSFGRTYEQYF. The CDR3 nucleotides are TGTGCCAGCAGTTTTGGCAGAACCTACGAGCAGTACTTC.